Listed here is a single T cell receptor beta chain. The junction had 11 bases not matched to a gene; V was cut back by 11 bases and J by 3 bases. The V gene's germline CDR1 is WNHNN and CDR2 SYGVQD (reference sequence). This CDR3 contains 14 residues. The source of the sample is a study of radiation and T cells in renal cell carcinoma. Specified time point: blood 2 weeks post-SBRT. Treatment of the sample: 15 Gy SBRT to primary tumor, nephrectomy 4 weeks later. Using immunoSEQ multiplex PCR, the repertoire was profiled, and TCRdb retains in-frame clones only, with some absent. This sample carries tens of thousands of clones, 80% to 90% of them seen once, and the ten largest clones take approximately 24%.

The receptor was derived from a woman aged 45-65 years with renal cell carcinoma. J is TRBJ2-3 and V is TRBV10-1, with TRBD2 identical over 7 bases. Sequenced here: blood, sampled from a patient whose treatment included radiotherapy and nephrectomy. The CDR3: CASKGGSGTDTQYF. In nucleotides, the CDR3 is TGCGCCTCCAAGGGAGGGTCGGGGACAGATACGCAGTATTTT.